Sequencing of this TCR beta chain was carried out in a study of long-term antiretroviral therapy in people with HIV. Everyone in the study who had HIV was treated in the United States. Study-wide findings and caveats: Subsequent to ART, diversity was augmented yet persisted below that of transplant donor controls.

The CDR3 runs to 14 residues. Germline V CDR1 and CDR2: KGHSH, LQKENI. The V end lost 0 bases, the J end lost 4 bases, and 7 bases lay between the germline ends. Researchers ran immunoSEQ v3.0 at survey level. Some clones are missing from TCRdb's copy, which holds only in-frame ones; the method was immunoSEQ multiplex PCR. This sample yields almost 25,000 clones, of which roughly 88% are seen a single time; roughly 2.3% belongs to the top ten. A remark on this clone: Its cognate antigen is unknown.

This receptor was taken from a man aged 50 to 59 with HIV. The chain uses TRBV18 and TRBJ1-3, with unresolved D. The sequencing used unsorted PBMCs, collected 3 years after starting antiretroviral therapy. Here the CDR3 reads CASSPPAAGNTIYF. The DNA of the CDR3 is TGTGCCAGCTCACCACCGGCGGCAGGAAACACCATATATTTT.